Presented here are 23 T cell receptor beta chains from one specimen sequenced in a study of blood T cell repertoires in COVID-19. The assay was immunoSEQ multiplex PCR, and TCRdb's table has in-frame clones only and misses some. The sample contains about 200,000 clones, about 84% of which appear only once. The sequencing sample was made of PBMCs or T cells enriched from blood (not recorded which). The receptors shown here come from a woman aged 40 to 50 with acute COVID-19.

The genes are TRBV5-4 and TRBJ2-7; D gene uncertain. V was clipped by 0 bases and J by 3 bases, with 7 bases between them. The CDR3 sequence is 13 residues long. Per the germline V gene, CDR1 is SGHNT and CDR2 is YYREEE (reference sequence). The CDR3 DNA reads TGTGCCAGCAGCTTGGAAGCGAGCTACGAGCAGTACTTC. This gives the protein CASSLEASYEQYF.

The rearrangement joins TRBV3-1 (or the pseudogene TRBV3-2) to TRBJ2-7; 8 bases fit TRBD1. The germline gives CDR1 LGHDT, CDR2 YNNKEL (reference sequence). This CDR3 has 14 residues. J was trimmed by 2 bases and V by 4 bases; bases with no gene match: 4. CDR3 sequence: CASSLMTGAYEQYF. The CDR3 nucleotides read TGTGCCAGCAGCCTTATGACAGGGGCCTACGAGCAGTACTTC.

The chain joins TRBV11-3 to TRBJ2-2; TRBD2 is a possible D gene (7 bases). V lost 8 bases to trimming and J lost 1 base, with 14 bases between them. Germline CDR1 and CDR2: SGHNT and YENEEA. The CDR3 is 15 amino acids. CDR3 residues: CASSRGAQNTGELFF. CDR3 sequence (DNA): TGTGCCAGCTCCCGGGGGGCCCAGAACACCGGGGAGCTGTTTTTT.

This clone was counted once. V and J are TRBV3-1 (or the pseudogene TRBV3-2) and TRBJ2-5, with 7 bases fitting TRBD1. The CDR3 totals 14 residues. The V gene's germline CDR1 is LGHDT and CDR2 YNNKEL (reference sequence). After removal of 4 bases from V and 2 bases from J, the junction contained 4 bases not matched to a gene. This CDR3 is CASSPTGRQETQYF. Written as DNA, the CDR3 is TGTGCCAGCAGCCCGACAGGGCGGCAAGAGACCCAGTACTTC.

The chain recombines TRBV15 with TRBJ2-7, with 8 nucleotides matching TRBD1. Losses at the gene ends were 0 bases for V and 3 bases for J; bases not matched to a gene: 4. The CDR3 has 15 residues. Germline V lookup: CDR1 LNHNV, CDR2 YYDKDF (reference sequence). CDR3 nucleotide sequence: TGTGCCACCAGCAGAGATCGCGGACAGGGCTACGAGCAGTACTTC. It codes for CATSRDRGQGYEQYF.

The J gene is TRBJ2-2, the V gene TRBV27, with 8 positions matching TRBD1. In germline, CDR1 is MNHEY, CDR2 SMNVEV (reference sequence). The CDR3 spans 14 residues. J lost 2 bases, V lost 6 bases, and 2 bases had no gene match. CDR3 sequence (DNA): TGTGCCAGCAGGGGACAGGCTAACACCGGGGAGCTGTTTTTT. Protein product: CASRGQANTGELFF.

The J gene is TRBJ2-1, the V gene TRBV19; D possibly corresponds to TRBD1 (5 bases). The V gene's germline CDR1 is LNHDA and CDR2 SQIVND (reference sequence). There are 16 residues in the CDR3. V was trimmed by 0 bases and J by 15 bases, leaving 24 bases between them. CDR3 region: CASSIDPLNRPLTGFF. The CDR3 nucleotides read TGTGCCAGTAGTATAGACCCTCTCAACAGGCCCCTAACCGGGTTCTTC.

The gene calls are TRBV5-6 and TRBJ2-7; TRBD2 agrees at 7 bases. V shed 6 bases, J shed 2 bases, and the junction held 8 bases outside the gene matches. In germline, CDR1 is SGHDT, CDR2 YYEEEE. The CDR3 is 14 amino acids. The CDR3 region has the DNA TGTGCCAGCATATTAAGCGGGACTCCCTACGAGCAGTACTTC. This encodes CASILSGTPYEQYF.

This clone was seen a handful of times. This rearrangement joins TRBV19 to TRBJ2-7; 8 positions match TRBD1. The CDR3 spans 14 residues. The J segment lost 10 bases and the V segment lost 4 bases, leaving 12 bases of the junction unmatched. Germline V gives CDR1 LNHDA, CDR2 SQIVND (reference sequence). CDR3 protein: CASSSSGTGANQYF. CDR3 coding DNA: TGTGCCAGTAGTAGTTCCGGGACAGGTGCTAATCAGTACTTC.

The chain is built from TRBV29-1 and TRBJ2-1, with a weak D call TRBD2 (5 bases). Germline-derived CDR1 and CDR2 are SQVTM and ANQGSEA. This CDR3 region has 14 residues. Trimming stripped 8 bases from V and 2 bases from J, with 16 bases between. CDR3 nucleotide sequence: TGCAGCTCCCTCGGAGAGGGCACCTACAATGAGCAGTTCTTC. Protein: CSSLGEGTYNEQFF.

This rearrangement joins TRBV7-2 to TRBJ1-5; tentative D call: TRBD1 (6 bases). The V end was cut by 5 bases, the J end by 0 bases, with 14 bases between. The germline gives CDR1 SGHTA, CDR2 FQGNSA. The CDR3 loop spans 16 amino acids. The CDR3 bases are TGTGCCAGCAGCATTGCGGGGGCCCCTAGCAATCAGCCCCAGCATTTT. It is translated as CASSIAGAPSNQPQHF.

This clone was seen once. J is TRBJ1-1 and V is TRBV24-1; TRBD1 aligns across 9 bases. CDR3 length: 16 amino acids. V lost 9 bases, J lost 2 bases, and 12 bases stayed unmatched. Germline loops: CDR1 KGHDR, CDR2 SFDVKD. This CDR3 reads CATAGTGSGGNTEAFF. As DNA, the CDR3 is TGTGCCACCGCCGGGACAGGGAGCGGGGGAAACACTGAAGCTTTCTTT.

The chain employs TRBV4-3 and TRBJ2-1; possibly TRBD2 for D (6 bases). CDR1 and CDR2 (germline): LGHNA, YSLEER. The CDR3 is 15 residues long. Trimming took 0 bases from V and 6 from J, leaving 12 bases between them. CDR3 residues: CASSQDDMGLNEQFF. The CDR3 region has the DNA TGCGCCAGCAGCCAAGACGACATGGGACTCAATGAGCAGTTCTTC.

The rearrangement uses TRBV28 and TRBJ2-1, with TRBD1 matching 7 bases. This CDR3 spans 15 amino acids. J gave up 2 bases and V 5 bases, and 6 bases lay outside the gene matches. CDR1 is MDHEN, CDR2 SYDVKM, per germline. This chain's CDR3 is CASSVTGAPYNEQFF. The CDR3 DNA reads as TGTGCCAGCAGTGTAACAGGGGCACCCTACAATGAGCAGTTCTTC.

In its sample, this clone was seen once. The chain uses TRBV28 and TRBJ2-7; 9 nucleotides line up with TRBD1. V was clipped by 4 bases and J by 5 bases; unmatched bases: 9. Germline CDR1 MDHEN, CDR2 SYDVKM. This CDR3 contains 15 residues. Written as DNA, the CDR3 is TGTGCCAGCAGTTCTCTTCGGGACAGGGCGAACGAGCAGTACTTC. Translating gives CASSSLRDRANEQYF.

The chain links TRBV4-3 to TRBJ1-6; D is undetermined. There are 16 residues in the CDR3. Trimming pared 0 bases from V and 5 bases from J, leaving 11 bases between. CDR1 is LGHNA and CDR2 is YSLEER in the germline V gene. CDR3 sequence (DNA): TGCGCCAGCAGCCAAGATCTGACTCTCCATAATTCACCCCTCCACTTT. It translates to CASSQDLTLHNSPLHF.

The chain has TRBV19 and TRBJ1-1; 7 nucleotides match TRBD1. V was clipped by 4 bases and J by 4 bases; unmatched bases: 6. Germline CDR1 reads LNHDA; CDR2 reads SQIVND (reference sequence). The CDR3 consists of 14 residues. The CDR3 DNA reads TGTGCCAGTAGTACCAGGGGGGTCGGCACTGAAGCTTTCTTT. This encodes CASSTRGVGTEAFF.

V is TRBV30 and J is TRBJ1-4; TRBD1 matches at 11 bases. The CDR3 runs 16 residues. Trimming at V came to 2 bases and at J to 4 bases, leaving 6 bases not matched to a gene. Germline assignment: CDR1 GTSNPN and CDR2 SVGIG (reference sequence). The CDR3: CAWSRRTGGGNEKLFF. For the CDR3, the DNA is TGTGCCTGGAGTCGTAGGACAGGGGGCGGTAATGAAAAACTGTTTTTT. Using reference TRBV30 and TRBJ1-4 for the parts outside the CDR3, the full variable domain is SQTIHQWPATLVQPVGSPLSLECTVEGTSNPNLYWYRQAAGRGLQLLFYSVGIGQISSEVPQNLSASRPQDRQFILSSKKLLLSDSGFYLCAWSRRTGGGNEKLFFGSGTQLSVL.

V is TRBV7-3 and J is TRBJ2-5; D is uncertain. The CDR3 is made up of 13 amino acids. With 5 bases removed from V and 5 bases from J, the gap between germline ends came to 12 bases. CDR1 is SGHTA and CDR2 is FQGTGA in the germline V gene. Here the CDR3 reads CASSAGVWETQYF. In DNA form, the CDR3 reads TGTGCCAGCAGCGCCGGAGTATGGGAGACCCAGTACTTC. The full variable domain, rest sourced from reference TRBV7-3 and TRBJ2-5, is GAGVSQTPSNKVTEKGKYVELRCDPISGHTALYWYRQSLGQGPEFLIYFQGTGAADDSGLPNDRFFAVRPEGSVSTLKIQRTERGDSAVYLCASSAGVWETQYFGPGTRLLVL.

The rearrangement uses TRBV6-6 and TRBJ2-5; 15 nucleotides agree with TRBD2. Losses at the gene ends were 7 bases for V and 0 bases for J; bases not matched to a gene: 6. The CDR3 is 17 amino acids. The germline CDR1 and CDR2 sequences are MNHNY and SVGAGI (reference sequence). The CDR3 sequence: CASTRTSGRAYQETQYF. The CDR3 coding sequence is TGTGCCAGCACTCGGACTAGCGGGAGGGCCTACCAAGAGACCCAGTACTTC.

Only a few counts were recorded for this clone. The chain carries TRBV27 and TRBJ1-1, with 11 nucleotides matching TRBD1. The germline gives CDR1 MNHEY, CDR2 SMNVEV (reference sequence). V shed 6 bases, J shed 4 bases, and the junction held 10 bases outside the gene matches. This CDR3 spans 16 amino acids. CDR3 in DNA: TGTGCCAGCAGATTGGACAGGGGGCAGGGAACCACTGAAGCTTTCTTT. This codes for CASRLDRGQGTTEAFF.

The chain uses TRBV7-9 and TRBJ1-1; D is possibly TRBD1 (5 bases). Germline assignment: CDR1 SEHNR and CDR2 FQNEAQ (reference sequence). This CDR3 contains 14 residues. Trimming removed 4 bases at V and 8 bases at J, with 17 bases between. The CDR3 is CASSSGGSHWEAFF. CDR3 nucleotide sequence: TGTGCCAGCAGCTCTGGGGGGAGTCACTGGGAAGCTTTCTTT.

The CDR3 nucleotides read TGTGCCAGCCACGACCGGGACAGGGCCAACAATGAGCAGTTCTTC. This codes for CASHDRDRANNEQFF. The rearrangement links TRBV19 to TRBJ2-1, with 9 bases fitting TRBD1. This CDR3 is 15 amino acids long. CDR1 is LNHDA and CDR2 is SQIVND in the germline V gene (reference sequence). The V segment lost 9 bases and the J segment 5 bases; nucleotides outside the gene matches: 11.